A single sample gave rise to the 17 T cell receptor beta chains below, sequenced in a study of identifying expanded T cells in peripheral blood. Produced via immunoSEQ multiplex PCR; TCRdb's table is partial and in-frame only. The sample carries tens of thousands of clones, more than 75% recorded once. Sequenced input: blood. The receptors originated from a person between 18 and 75 years old in good health.

The gene calls are TRBV6-1 and TRBJ2-5, with unresolved D. CDR1 is MNHNS, CDR2 SASEGT, per germline. V gave up 6 bases and J gave up 0 bases, with 5 bases separating them. The length of the CDR3 is 12 residues. CDR3 in DNA: TGTGCCAGCAGGCCGGACCAAGAGACCCAGTACTTC. Translated: CASRPDQETQYF.

The chain uses TRBV5-8 and TRBJ2-7; 7 nucleotides line up with TRBD1. CDR3 length: 13 amino acids. Germline V CDR1 and CDR2: SGHTS, YDEGEE. V lost 4 bases to trimming and J lost 4 bases; unmatched junction nucleotides: 5. Here the CDR3 reads CASSRQGGYEQYF. CDR3 in DNA: TGTGCCAGCAGCCGACAGGGTGGATACGAGCAGTACTTC.

The chain links TRBV5-1 to TRBJ1-1, with D hard to call. In germline, CDR1 is SGHRS, CDR2 YFSETQ. The CDR3 extends over 15 amino acids. Trimming stripped 4 bases from V and 5 bases from J, with 18 bases between. The CDR3 here is CASSDHSAFGTEAFF. The DNA for the CDR3 is TGCGCCAGCAGCGACCACAGTGCGTTCGGGACTGAAGCTTTCTTT.

The chain carries TRBV5-5 and TRBJ2-5, with 7 nucleotides matching TRBD2. The CDR3 extends over 14 amino acids. CDR1 is SGHKS and CDR2 is YYEKEE in the germline V gene (reference sequence). V shed 3 bases, J shed 5 bases, and the junction held 7 bases outside the gene matches. In DNA, the CDR3 is TGTGCCAGCAGCTGGGGCGGGGGTCCGGAGACCCAGTACTTC. This sequence encodes CASSWGGGPETQYF. Together with reference TRBV5-5 and TRBJ2-5, the CDR3 gives the full variable domain: DAGVTQSPTHLIKTRGQQVTLRCSPISGHKSVSWYQQVLGQGPQFIFQYYEKEERGRGNFPDRFSARQFPNYSSELNVNALLLGDSALYLCASSWGGGPETQYFGPGTRLLVL.

This chain links TRBV19 with TRBJ1-6; TRBD1 matches at 7 bases. The CDR3 sequence is 14 residues long. Germline V gene lookup returns CDR1 LNHDA and CDR2 SQIVND (reference sequence). The V gene end was trimmed by 4 bases and the J gene end by 8 bases; junction bases not matched to a gene: 5. In DNA form, the CDR3 reads TGTGCCAGTAGTAAACAGGGGAGGGATTCACCCCTCCACTTT. It encodes CASSKQGRDSPLHF.

This chain uses TRBV7-6 with TRBJ1-1; D gene unclear. Germline V lookup: CDR1 SGHVS, CDR2 FNYEAQ. This CDR3 comprises 13 residues. V was pared by 1 base and J by 4 bases, with 7 bases between. The DNA for the CDR3 is TGTGCCAGCAGCTTAGGAGGTTTCACTGAAGCTTTCTTT. Residues: CASSLGGFTEAFF.

The chain carries TRBV27 and TRBJ1-1, with 7 bases aligning to TRBD1. The CDR3 totals 15 residues. Trimming at V came to 5 bases and at J to 0 bases, leaving 6 bases not matched to a gene. The germline gives CDR1 MNHEY, CDR2 SMNVEV (reference sequence). In DNA form, the CDR3 reads TGTGCCAGCAGTGTCCTAGGGGGCATGAACACTGAAGCTTTCTTT. Protein product: CASSVLGGMNTEAFF.

In its sample, this clone was seen a few times. The V and J genes are TRBV5-1 and TRBJ1-1; the match to TRBD1 covers 7 bases. V gave up 1 base and J gave up 5 bases; unmatched junction bases: 11. Germline V gene data show CDR1 as SGHRS and CDR2 as YFSETQ. This CDR3 has 16 amino acids. For the CDR3, the DNA is TGCGCCAGCAGCTTGCAGGGGGTAGGTGAGAGGACTGAAGCTTTCTTT. This translates into CASSLQGVGERTEAFF.

J is TRBJ2-6 and V is TRBV28, with D maybe TRBD2 (5 bases). CDR1 MDHEN and CDR2 SYDVKM come from the germline V gene. The V end lost 6 bases, the J end lost 1 base, and 7 bases lay between the germline ends. This CDR3 has 14 amino acids. The CDR3: CASSRGSGANVLTF. As DNA, the CDR3 is TGTGCCAGCAGCCGGGGTTCTGGGGCCAACGTCCTGACTTTC.

The chain employs TRBV19 and TRBJ2-2; the D gene is possibly TRBD1 (5 bases). Germline loops: CDR1 LNHDA, CDR2 SQIVND (reference sequence). The CDR3 is 15 amino acids. The V gene lost 1 base and the J gene lost 4 bases, with 10 bases spanning the gap. The CDR3 region is CASSIVRGVTGELFF. The CDR3 nucleotides are TGTGCCAGTAGTATAGTTAGGGGTGTCACCGGGGAGCTGTTTTTT. The full variable domain, its missing parts supplied by reference TRBV19 and TRBJ2-2, is DGGITQSPKYLFRKEGQNVTLSCEQNLNHDAMYWYRQDPGQGLRLIYYSQIVNDFQKGDIAEGYSVSREKKESFPLTVTSAQKNPTAFYLCASSIVRGVTGELFFGEGSRLTVL.

The chain employs TRBV4-2 and TRBJ1-6; no firm D call. The ends were cut back, 0 bases at V and 5 bases at J, with 14 bases in the middle. This CDR3 comprises 17 residues. CDR1 is LGHNA and CDR2 is YNFKEQ in the germline V gene. The CDR3 loop is CASSQDQSASDNSPLHF. For the CDR3, the DNA is TGTGCCAGCAGCCAAGATCAAAGCGCTTCCGATAATTCACCCCTCCACTTT.

J is TRBJ2-7 and V is TRBV6-5; D unresolved. Trimming shortened V by 2 bases and J by 3 bases, and 14 bases separated the two germline ends. The CDR3 sequence is 15 residues long. The germline CDR1 and CDR2 sequences are MNHEY and SVGAGI. CDR3 bases: TGTGCCAGCAGTTACGGGCCAGCTACCAGCTACGAGCAGTACTTC. This codes for CASSYGPATSYEQYF.

The chain combines TRBV4-2 with TRBJ2-1; D unresolved. Trimming took off 1 base at V and 4 bases at J, with 14 bases between the two ends. CDR1 and CDR2 (germline): LGHNA, YNFKEQ. CDR3 size: 16 residues. The CDR3 spells CASSQVDLWGYNEQFF. The DNA for the CDR3 is TGTGCCAGCAGCCAAGTCGACCTGTGGGGTTACAATGAGCAGTTCTTC.

The chain is built from TRBV4-1 and TRBJ2-6, with 12 bases identical to TRBD1. The CDR3 sequence is 19 residues long. The J segment lost 2 bases and the V segment lost 3 bases, leaving 8 bases of the junction unmatched. Germline V gives CDR1 MGHRA, CDR2 YSYEKL. The DNA for the CDR3 is TGCGCCAGCAGCCAGGGGCCGGGACAGGGGGCGACTGGGGCCAACGTCCTGACTTTC. This sequence encodes CASSQGPGQGATGANVLTF.

The J gene is TRBJ2-3, the V gene TRBV5-1; perhaps TRBD2 as D (5 bases). The CDR3 spans 14 residues. The germline CDR1 and CDR2 sequences are SGHRS and YFSETQ. Trimming removed 3 bases at V and 2 bases at J, with 10 bases between. The CDR3 region has the DNA TGCGCCAGCAGCTCATCTAGCAACACAGATACGCAGTATTTT. It codes for CASSSSSNTDTQYF.

The chain employs TRBV5-6 and TRBJ1-4, with TRBD1 matching 8 bases. Germline CDR1 and CDR2: SGHDT and YYEEEE. The ends lost 0 bases at V and 8 bases at J; junction bases unmatched: 3. This CDR3 has 14 amino acids. The CDR3 nucleotides read TGTGCCAGCAGCTTGGGGACAGGGTACGAAAAACTGTTTTTT. Translating gives CASSLGTGYEKLFF.

The J gene is TRBJ1-5, the V gene TRBV5-1; D is possibly TRBD1 (6 bases). From germline, CDR1 is SGHRS and CDR2 YFSETQ. Trimming took off 7 bases at V and 7 bases at J, with 18 bases between the two ends. This CDR3 region has 14 residues. The CDR3 sequence is CASSWEGGRQPQHF. For the CDR3, the DNA is TGCGCCAGCTCCTGGGAGGGGGGCAGACAGCCCCAGCATTTT.